These 8 T cell receptor beta chains came from one sample sequenced in a study of T cells in Graves' hyperthyroidism and ophthalmopathy. Amplified regions were TCR beta CDR3 sequences from RNA transcripts. First-round RT-PCR targeting the TCR CDR3 was performed with the HTBI primer set. TCRdb reprocessed the multiplex PCR reads with MiXCR, giving one entry per CDR3 protein. The sample lists about 580,000 distinct CDR3 sequences, around 42% seen once, with around 7.7% in the top ten. Sequencing was done on a sample of peripheral blood or thyroid tissue (not recorded which). These receptors all come from a woman under 30 with Graves' hyperthyroidism.

This clonotype showed up many times. This rearrangement joins TRBV10-2 to TRBJ2-7; the D is unclear. Germline V CDR1 and CDR2: WSHSY, SAAADI. With 6 bases removed from V and 0 bases from J, the gap between germline ends came to 15 bases. The CDR3 totals 15 residues. The CDR3 region has the DNA TGCGCCAGCAGGGATTATCCTATCACCTCCTACGAGCAGTACTTC. This codes for CASRDYPITSYEQYF.

There are a few counts of this clonotype. V usage is TRBV3-1 and J usage is TRBJ1-5; D is undetermined. The CDR3 spans 15 residues. The germline V gene has CDR1 LGHDT and CDR2 YNNKEL (reference sequence). V was pared by 1 base and J by 0 bases, with 7 bases between. The CDR3 DNA is TGTGCCAGCAGCCAAGGACGGTTTAGCAATCAGCCCCAGCATTTT. Encoded protein: CASSQGRFSNQPQHF.

This chain joins TRBV20-1 and TRBJ1-2, with TRBD1 as a possible D gene (5 bases). The CDR3 loop spans 15 amino acids. V lost 2 bases to trimming and J lost 8 bases, with 21 bases between them. Germline V gene data show CDR1 as DFQATT and CDR2 as SNEGSKA (reference sequence). In DNA form, the CDR3 reads TGCAGTGCTAGACGGGGGACTAGCGACATATCAGGCTACACCTTC. This sequence encodes CSARRGTSDISGYTF.

This chain links TRBV20-1 with TRBJ2-5, with a weak D call TRBD1 (6 bases). The ends were cut back, 2 bases at V and 9 bases at J, with 10 bases in the middle. Germline CDR1 and CDR2: DFQATT and SNEGSKA (reference sequence). This CDR3 is 11 amino acids long. The CDR3 region has the DNA TGCAGTGCTAGATACAGGGTTTCCCAGTACTTC. This encodes CSARYRVSQYF.

As DNA, the CDR3 is TGTGCCAGTAGTCCTAACGTGGGGGTCCTTTCACCCCTCCACTTT. As protein: CASSPNVGVLSPLHF. The chain has TRBV19 and TRBJ1-6, with D possibly being TRBD1 (5 bases). The V end was cut by 5 bases, the J end by 9 bases, with 17 bases between. CDR3 size: 15 residues. Germline CDR1 and CDR2: LNHDA and SQIVND (reference sequence).

This chain uses TRBV10-3 with TRBJ1-2; tentative D call: TRBD1 (6 bases). The length of the CDR3 is 13 residues. Trimming took 7 bases from V and 5 from J, leaving 14 bases between them. Germline CDR1 is ENHRY and CDR2 is SYGVKD. In DNA, the CDR3 is TGTGCCATCACCGAAGGGAGGGGGTATGGCTACACCTTC. Translating gives CAITEGRGYGYTF.

The chain carries TRBV27 and TRBJ1-1, with TRBD1 matching over 8 bases. The CDR3 totals 15 residues. The V gene's germline CDR1 is MNHEY and CDR2 SMNVEV (reference sequence). J gave up 5 bases and V 7 bases, and 12 bases lay outside the gene matches. CDR3 amino acids: CASTEGRGPGTEAFF. CDR3 bases: TGTGCCAGCACAGAGGGCAGGGGGCCTGGGACTGAAGCTTTCTTT.

This clonotype was found many times. CDR3: CASGTDRDRGYEQYF. As DNA, the CDR3 is TGTGCTAGTGGTACGGACCGGGACAGGGGCTACGAGCAGTACTTC. The V and J genes are TRBV12-5 and TRBJ2-7; 10 bases match TRBD1. V shed 5 bases, J shed 3 bases, and the junction held 7 bases outside the gene matches. Germline V lookup: CDR1 LGHNT, CDR2 FRNRAP. The CDR3 is made up of 15 amino acids.